Below, one TCR beta chain is given with its context. As yet, its antigen is unknown. This entry belongs to a study of beta chain features in type 1 diabetes. cDNA synthesis used the whole RNA isolate, giving expressed TCRB sequences. Only in-frame clones appear in the TCRdb table, and some are missing; sequencing was by immunoSEQ multiplex PCR. The sample holds about 700,000 clones, 13% seen once. Germline trimming cut 4 bases from V and 0 bases from J; bases unmatched to any gene: 17. Germline CDR1 reads SGHNT; CDR2 reads YYREEE (reference sequence). The CDR3 loop spans 20 amino acids. Whole-study findings and limits: A moderate, significant TCRB CDR3 shortening appeared in type 1 diabetes across four CD4+ subsets.

The chain recombines TRBV5-4 with TRBJ2-1; 9 bases line up with TRBD1. Material: naive CD4+ T cells from blood. The receptor comes from a man aged 18 to 30 with type 1 diabetes. CDR3: CASSPRGDRVGSSSYNEQFF. For the CDR3, the DNA is TGTGCCAGCAGCCCGAGGGGGGACAGGGTTGGGAGCAGCTCCTACAATGAGCAGTTCTTC. The entire variable domain, with the rest obtained from reference TRBV5-4 and TRBJ2-1, is as follows: ETGVTQSPTHLIKTRGQQVTLRCSSQSGHNTVSWYQQALGQGPQFIFQYYREEENGRGNFPPRFSGLQFPNYSSELNVNALELDDSALYLCASSPRGDRVGSSSYNEQFFGPGTRLTVL.